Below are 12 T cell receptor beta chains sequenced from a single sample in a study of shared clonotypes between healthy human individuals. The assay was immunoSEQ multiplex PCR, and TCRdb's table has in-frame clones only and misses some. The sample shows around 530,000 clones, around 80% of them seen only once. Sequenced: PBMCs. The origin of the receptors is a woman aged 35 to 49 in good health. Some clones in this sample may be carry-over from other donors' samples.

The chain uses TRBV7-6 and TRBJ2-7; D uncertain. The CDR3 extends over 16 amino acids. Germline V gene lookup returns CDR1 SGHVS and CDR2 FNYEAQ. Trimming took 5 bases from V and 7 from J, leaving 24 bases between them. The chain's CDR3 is CASSPAIGRWAGEQYF. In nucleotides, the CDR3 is TGTGCCAGCAGCCCAGCTATCGGCCGGTGGGCCGGGGAGCAGTACTTC.

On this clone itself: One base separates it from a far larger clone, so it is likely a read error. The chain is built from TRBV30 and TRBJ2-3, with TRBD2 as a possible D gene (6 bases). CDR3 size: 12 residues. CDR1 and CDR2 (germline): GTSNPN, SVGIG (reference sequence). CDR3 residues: CVWSVWRGTQYF. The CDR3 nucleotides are TGTGTCTGGAGTGTATGGCGGGGTACGCAGTATTTT.

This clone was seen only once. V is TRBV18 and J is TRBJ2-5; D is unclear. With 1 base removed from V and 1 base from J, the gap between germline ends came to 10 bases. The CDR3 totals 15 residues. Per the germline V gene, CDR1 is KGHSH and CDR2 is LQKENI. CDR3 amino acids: CASSPLLAFQETQYF. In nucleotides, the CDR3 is TGTGCCAGCTCACCACTCCTGGCATTCCAAGAGACCCAGTACTTC.

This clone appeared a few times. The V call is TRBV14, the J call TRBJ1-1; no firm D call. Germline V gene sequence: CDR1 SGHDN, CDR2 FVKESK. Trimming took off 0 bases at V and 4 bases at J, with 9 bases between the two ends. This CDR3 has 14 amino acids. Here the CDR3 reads CASSQDRSTTEAFF. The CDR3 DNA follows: TGTGCCAGCAGCCAAGATCGAAGCACCACTGAAGCTTTCTTT. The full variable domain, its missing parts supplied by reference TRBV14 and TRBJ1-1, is EAGVTQFPSHSVIEKGQTVTLRCDPISGHDNLYWYRRVMGKEIKFLLHFVKESKQDESGMPNNRFLAERTGGTYSTLKVQPAELEDSGVYFCASSQDRSTTEAFFGQGTRLTVV.

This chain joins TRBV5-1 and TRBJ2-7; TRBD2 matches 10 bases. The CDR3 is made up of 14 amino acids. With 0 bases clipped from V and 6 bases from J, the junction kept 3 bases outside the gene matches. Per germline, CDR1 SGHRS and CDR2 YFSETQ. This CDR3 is CASSLASGSLEQYF. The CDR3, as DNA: TGCGCCAGCAGCTTGGCTAGCGGGAGCCTCGAGCAGTACTTC.

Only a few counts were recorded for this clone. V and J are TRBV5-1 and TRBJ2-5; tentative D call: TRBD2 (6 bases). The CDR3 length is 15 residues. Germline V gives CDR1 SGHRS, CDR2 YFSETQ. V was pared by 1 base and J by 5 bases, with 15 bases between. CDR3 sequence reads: CASSLRDPRGETQYF. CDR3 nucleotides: TGCGCCAGCAGCTTGAGGGACCCTCGGGGGGAGACCCAGTACTTC.

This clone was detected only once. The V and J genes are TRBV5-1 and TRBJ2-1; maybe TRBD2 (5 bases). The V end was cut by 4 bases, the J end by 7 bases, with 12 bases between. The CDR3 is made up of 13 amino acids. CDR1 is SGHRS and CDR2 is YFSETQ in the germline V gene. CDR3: CASSPRTGNEQFF. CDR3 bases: TGCGCCAGCAGCCCCCGGACTGGAAATGAGCAGTTCTTC.

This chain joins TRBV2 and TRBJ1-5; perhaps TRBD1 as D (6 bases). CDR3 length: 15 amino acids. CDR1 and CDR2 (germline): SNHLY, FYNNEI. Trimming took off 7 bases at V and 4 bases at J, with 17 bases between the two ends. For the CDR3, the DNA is TGTGCCAGCACTCTGGGGGCCTCGGCTAATCAGCCCCAGCATTTT. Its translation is CASTLGASANQPQHF. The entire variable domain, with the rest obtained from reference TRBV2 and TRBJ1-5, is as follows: EPEVTQTPSHQVTQMGQEVILRCVPISNHLYFYWYRQILGQKVEFLVSFYNNEISEKSEIFDDQFSVERPDGSNFTLKIRSTKLEDSAMYFCASTLGASANQPQHFGDGTRLSIL.

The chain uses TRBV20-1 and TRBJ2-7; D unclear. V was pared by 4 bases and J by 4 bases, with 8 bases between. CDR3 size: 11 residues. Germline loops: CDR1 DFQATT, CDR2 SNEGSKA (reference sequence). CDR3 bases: TGCAGTGCTAACGGCGTTTACGAGCAGTACTTC. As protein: CSANGVYEQYF.

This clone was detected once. This CDR3 is CASSIRGVLGQPQHF. The CDR3 nucleotides are TGTGCCAGTAGTATACGAGGGGTTCTTGGTCAGCCCCAGCATTTT. The chain joins TRBV19 to TRBJ1-5; D may be TRBD1 (5 bases). V gave up 2 bases and J gave up 6 bases, with 14 bases separating them. The CDR3 runs 15 residues. The germline gives CDR1 LNHDA, CDR2 SQIVND (reference sequence).

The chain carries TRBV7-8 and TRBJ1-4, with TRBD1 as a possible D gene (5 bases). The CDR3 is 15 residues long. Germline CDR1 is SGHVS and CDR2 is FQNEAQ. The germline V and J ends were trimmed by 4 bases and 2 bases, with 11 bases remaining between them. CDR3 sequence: CASSSQQATNEKLFF. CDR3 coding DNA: TGTGCCAGCAGCTCACAACAGGCCACTAATGAAAAACTGTTTTTT.

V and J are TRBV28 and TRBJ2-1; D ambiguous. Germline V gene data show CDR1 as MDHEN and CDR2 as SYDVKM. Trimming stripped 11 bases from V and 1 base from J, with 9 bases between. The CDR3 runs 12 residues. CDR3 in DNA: TGTGCCTGTTTCAGATCCTACAATGAGCAGTTCTTC. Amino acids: CACFRSYNEQFF.